The next 12 T cell receptor beta chains were all read from a single sample in a study of CD8 T cells in ankylosing spondylitis (TCRdb year 2017). What the authors observed across the whole study: A TCR beta motif of eight highly homologous amino acid variants appeared characteristic of blood from ankylosing spondylitis patients.

What these receptors recognize is not known. The library was produced with 5' RACE. TCRdb records Illumina HiSeq 2500 as the sequencer. The raw public data were reprocessed by TCRdb itself: fastp quality trimming at Q25, MiXCR clonotype calling, in-frame beta chains only. Each CDR3 protein gets just one entry, which takes the most common genes and DNA from the rows behind it. For this sample the table gives 130,000 or so distinct CDR3 sequences, of which roughly a sixth were detected only once. Roughly a third of the sample is in the top ten clones. The sequenced material came from blood, either unsorted or a sorted T cell fraction (not recorded which). Source of these receptors: a male donor with ankylosing spondylitis.

The rearrangement joins TRBV5-1 to TRBJ1-6; D not certain. Germline V gene data show CDR1 as SGHRS and CDR2 as YFSETQ. V was trimmed by 4 bases and J by 7 bases, leaving 21 bases between them. The length of the CDR3 is 17 residues. The CDR3 coding sequence is TGCGCCAGCAGCCCCGGAGGCATTATAAGGGCCAATTCACCCCTCCACTTT. The encoded protein is CASSPGGIIRANSPLHF.

This clonotype appeared a few times. The genes are TRBV27 and TRBJ1-1; D call uncertain. The CDR3 runs 12 residues. The V gene's germline CDR1 is MNHEY and CDR2 SMNVEV (reference sequence). V dropped 9 bases and J dropped 0 bases, with 8 bases sitting between them. CDR3: CASGPLNTEAFF. The CDR3 bases are TGTGCCAGTGGTCCGTTGAACACTGAAGCTTTCTTT.

The CDR3 is CASTNRDRGNEQYF. The DNA for the CDR3 is TGTGCCAGCACCAACCGGGACAGGGGTAACGAGCAGTACTTC. V is TRBV11-2 and J is TRBJ2-7; 10 nucleotides align to TRBD1. Germline values: CDR1 SGHAT, CDR2 FQNNGV. This CDR3 contains 14 residues. V trimming: 7 bases; J trimming: 5 bases; junction bases outside the gene matches: 8.

In this sample, this clonotype turned up a few times. The chain uses TRBV10-3 and TRBJ1-1, with a possible D match to TRBD1 (5 bases). The CDR3 sequence is 12 residues long. Looked up from germline, CDR1 is ENHRY and CDR2 is SYGVKD. V lost 8 bases to trimming and J lost 4 bases, with 11 bases between them. The CDR3 region is CAIGAVVTEAFF. The CDR3 nucleotides read TGTGCCATCGGGGCCGTGGTCACTGAAGCTTTCTTT.

This clonotype was picked up a small number of times. J is TRBJ1-1 and V is TRBV29-1; no clear D gene. V lost 2 bases to trimming and J lost 1 base, with 2 bases between them. Germline CDR1 is SQVTM and CDR2 is ANQGSEA. The CDR3 totals 11 residues. The CDR3 sequence is CSVEQNTEAFF. CDR3 bases: TGCAGCGTTGAACAGAACACTGAAGCTTTCTTT.

This clonotype was found many times. The chain is built from TRBV29-1 and TRBJ1-5; 7 nucleotides align to TRBD1. The CDR3 sequence is 14 residues long. CDR1 and CDR2 (germline): SQVTM, ANQGSEA. V lost 6 bases, J lost 5 bases, and 10 bases stayed unmatched. CDR3 sequence (DNA): TGCAGCGTCGCCGAATCCAGGGGGGATCAGCCCCAGCATTTT. Translating it yields CSVAESRGDQPQHF.

This clonotype has a handful of counts. The rearrangement joins TRBV6-5 to TRBJ2-5; D gene unclear. From germline, CDR1 is MNHEY and CDR2 SVGAGI. V gave up 2 bases and J gave up 0 bases, with 1 base separating them. The CDR3 loop spans 12 amino acids. The CDR3, as DNA: TGTGCCAGCAGTTACGACCAAGAGACCCAGTACTTC. Translating it yields CASSYDQETQYF.

This clonotype has only a few counts. The J gene is TRBJ2-5, the V gene TRBV5-1; D is possibly TRBD1 (6 bases). Germline-derived CDR1 and CDR2 are SGHRS and YFSETQ. This CDR3 is built from 14 residues. Trimming stripped 4 bases from V and 5 bases from J, with 15 bases between. The CDR3 loop reads CASSPDRLGETQYF. The DNA of the CDR3 is TGCGCCAGCAGCCCAGACAGGCTGGGGGAGACCCAGTACTTC.

V and J are TRBV12-5 and TRBJ1-4; 9 nucleotides align to TRBD1. The V segment lost 5 bases and the J segment 6 bases; nucleotides outside the gene matches: 4. CDR1 LGHNT and CDR2 FRNRAP come from the germline V gene. This CDR3 comprises 14 residues. As DNA, the CDR3 is TGTGCTAGTGGTCAGGACAGGGGTTATGAAAAACTGTTTTTT. Protein sequence: CASGQDRGYEKLFF.

J is TRBJ2-5 and V is TRBV7-9; unclear D gene. Per germline, CDR1 SEHNR and CDR2 FQNEAQ (reference sequence). Trimming pared 5 bases from V and 7 bases from J, leaving 20 bases between. The CDR3 is 15 amino acids. The CDR3 DNA is TGTGCCAGCAGCAAGAGCACGGCCCGTTTAGGGACCCAGTACTTC. It translates to CASSKSTARLGTQYF.

The chain links TRBV3-1 to TRBJ2-1; perhaps TRBD2 as D (6 bases). Trimming removed 4 bases from V and 3 bases from J, with 16 bases in between. Germline V gene lookup returns CDR1 LGHDT and CDR2 YNNKEL (reference sequence). The CDR3 totals 16 residues. CDR3 nucleotide sequence: TGTGCCAGCAGCCTAGAGTTAGCGGCTAGCTACAATGAGCAGTTCTTC. It yields the protein CASSLELAASYNEQFF.

This clonotype occurred a few times. The gene calls are TRBV10-2 and TRBJ2-3; no definite D call. Germline lookup yields CDR1 WSHSY and CDR2 SAAADI. Trimming stripped 4 bases from V and 1 base from J, with 12 bases between. CDR3 length: 15 amino acids. The CDR3 DNA sequence: TGCGCCAGCAGTGCCGAGGAAGGAGGCACAGATACGCAGTATTTT. As protein: CASSAEEGGTDTQYF.